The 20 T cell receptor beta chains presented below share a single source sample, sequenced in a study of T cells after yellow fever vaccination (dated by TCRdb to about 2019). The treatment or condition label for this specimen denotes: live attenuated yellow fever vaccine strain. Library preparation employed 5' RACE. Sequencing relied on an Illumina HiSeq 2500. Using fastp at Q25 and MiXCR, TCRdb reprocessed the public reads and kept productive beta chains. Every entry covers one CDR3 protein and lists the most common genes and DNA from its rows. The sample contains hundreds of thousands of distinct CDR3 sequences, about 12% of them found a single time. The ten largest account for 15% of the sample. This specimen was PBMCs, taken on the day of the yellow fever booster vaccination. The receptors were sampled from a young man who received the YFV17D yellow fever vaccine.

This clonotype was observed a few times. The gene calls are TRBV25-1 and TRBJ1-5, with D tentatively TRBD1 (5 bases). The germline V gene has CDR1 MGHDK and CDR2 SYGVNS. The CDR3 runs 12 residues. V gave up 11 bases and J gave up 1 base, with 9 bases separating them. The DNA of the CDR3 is TGTGCCGGCCGGGACAGCAATCAGCCCCAGCATTTT. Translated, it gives CAGRDSNQPQHF.

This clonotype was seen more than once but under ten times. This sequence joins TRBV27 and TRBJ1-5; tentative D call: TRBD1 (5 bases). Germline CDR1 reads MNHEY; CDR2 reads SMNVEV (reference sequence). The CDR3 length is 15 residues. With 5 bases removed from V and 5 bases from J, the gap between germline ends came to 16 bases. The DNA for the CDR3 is TGTGCCAGCAGTCCGGTTAGGGGTACGGATCAGCCCCAGCATTTT. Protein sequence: CASSPVRGTDQPQHF.

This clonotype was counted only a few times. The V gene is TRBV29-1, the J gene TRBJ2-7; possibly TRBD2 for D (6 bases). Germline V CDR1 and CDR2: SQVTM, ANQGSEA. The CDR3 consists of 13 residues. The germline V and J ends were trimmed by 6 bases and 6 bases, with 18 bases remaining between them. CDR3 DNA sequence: TGCAGCGTCGTTACTCGGGAGATTGGCGAGCAGTACTTC. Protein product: CSVVTREIGEQYF.

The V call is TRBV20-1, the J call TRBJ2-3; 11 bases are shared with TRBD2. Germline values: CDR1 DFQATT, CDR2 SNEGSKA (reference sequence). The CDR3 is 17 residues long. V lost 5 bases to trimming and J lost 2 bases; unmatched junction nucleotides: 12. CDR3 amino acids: CSAEDRGTSGVTDTQYF. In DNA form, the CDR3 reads TGCAGTGCTGAGGACAGAGGGACTAGCGGAGTCACAGATACGCAGTATTTT.

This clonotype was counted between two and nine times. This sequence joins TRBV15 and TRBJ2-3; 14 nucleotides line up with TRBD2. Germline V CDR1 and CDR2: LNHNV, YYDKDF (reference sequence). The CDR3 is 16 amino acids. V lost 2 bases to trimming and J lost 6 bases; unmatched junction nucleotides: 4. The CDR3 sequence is CATSRRLAGGPDTQYF. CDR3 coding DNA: TGTGCCACCAGCAGAAGACTAGCGGGAGGGCCGGATACGCAGTATTTT.

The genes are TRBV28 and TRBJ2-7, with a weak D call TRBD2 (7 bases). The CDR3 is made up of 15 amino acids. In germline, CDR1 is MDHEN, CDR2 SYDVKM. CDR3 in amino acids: CAQGGAGDNSYEQYF. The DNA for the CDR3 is TGTGCTCAAGGGGGGGCAGGGGATAATTCCTACGAGCAGTACTTC.

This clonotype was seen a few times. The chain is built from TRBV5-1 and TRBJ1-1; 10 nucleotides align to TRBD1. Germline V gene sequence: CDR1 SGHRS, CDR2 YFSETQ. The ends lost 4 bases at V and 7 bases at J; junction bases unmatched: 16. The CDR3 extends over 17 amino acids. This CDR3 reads CASSPLTGGAGRGEAFF. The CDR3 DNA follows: TGCGCCAGCAGCCCGCTGACAGGGGGCGCGGGTAGGGGTGAAGCTTTCTTT.

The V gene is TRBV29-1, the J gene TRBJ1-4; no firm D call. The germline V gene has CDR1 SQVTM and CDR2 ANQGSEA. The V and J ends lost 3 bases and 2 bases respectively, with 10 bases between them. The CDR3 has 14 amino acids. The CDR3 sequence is CSVEARSTNEKLFF. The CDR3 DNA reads TGCAGCGTTGAGGCAAGAAGTACTAATGAAAAACTGTTTTTT.

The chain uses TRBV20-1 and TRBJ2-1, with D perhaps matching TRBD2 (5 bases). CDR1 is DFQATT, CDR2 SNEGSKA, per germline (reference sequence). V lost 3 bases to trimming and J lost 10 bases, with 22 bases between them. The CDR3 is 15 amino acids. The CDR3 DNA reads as TGCAGTGCTAGTCGCCCTAGCCCATCGGCTCTAGAGCAGTTCTTC. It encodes CSASRPSPSALEQFF.

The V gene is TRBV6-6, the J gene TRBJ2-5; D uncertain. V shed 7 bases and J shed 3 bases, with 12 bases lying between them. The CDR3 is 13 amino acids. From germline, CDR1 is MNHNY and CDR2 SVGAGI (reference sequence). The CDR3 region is CASTRIEKETQYF. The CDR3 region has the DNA TGTGCCAGCACCCGGATTGAGAAAGAGACCCAGTACTTC.

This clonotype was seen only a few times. CDR3 protein: CASSPGGFAGEQFF. Here the CDR3 DNA reads TGTGCCAGCTCACCGGGCGGGTTTGCGGGTGAGCAGTTCTTC. The chain carries TRBV18 and TRBJ2-1; tentatively, D is TRBD2 (5 bases). The CDR3 totals 14 residues. Trimming left V 3 bases short and J 9 bases short, with 15 bases between. Germline-derived CDR1 and CDR2 are KGHSH and LQKENI.

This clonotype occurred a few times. The CDR3 protein is CASSWNRGYNSPLHF. CDR3 coding DNA: TGTGCCAGCAGCTGGAACAGGGGGTATAATTCACCCCTCCACTTT. V usage is TRBV5-8 and J usage is TRBJ1-6; 8 bases are shared with TRBD1. This CDR3 is 15 amino acids long. The germline CDR1 and CDR2 sequences are SGHTS and YDEGEE. The trim removed 3 bases at V and 4 bases at J, leaving 3 bases unmatched. Full variable domain (remainder filled in from reference TRBV5-8 and TRBJ1-6): EAGVTQSPTHLIKTRGQQATLRCSPISGHTSVYWYQQALGLGLQFLLWYDEGEERNRGNFPPRFSGRQFPNYSSELNVNALELEDSALYLCASSWNRGYNSPLHFGNGTRLTVT.

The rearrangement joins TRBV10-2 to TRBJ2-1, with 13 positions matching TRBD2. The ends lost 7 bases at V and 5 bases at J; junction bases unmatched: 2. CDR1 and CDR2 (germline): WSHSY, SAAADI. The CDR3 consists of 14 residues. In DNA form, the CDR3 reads TGCGCCAGCACTGGGACTAGCGGGGACAATGAGCAGTTCTTC. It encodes CASTGTSGDNEQFF.

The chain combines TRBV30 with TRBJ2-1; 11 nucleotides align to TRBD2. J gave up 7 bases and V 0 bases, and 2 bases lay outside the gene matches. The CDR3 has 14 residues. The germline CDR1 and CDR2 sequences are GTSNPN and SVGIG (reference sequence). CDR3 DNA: TGTGCCTGGAGTGTTTCTAGCGGGAGGAATGAGCAGTTCTTC. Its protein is CAWSVSSGRNEQFF.

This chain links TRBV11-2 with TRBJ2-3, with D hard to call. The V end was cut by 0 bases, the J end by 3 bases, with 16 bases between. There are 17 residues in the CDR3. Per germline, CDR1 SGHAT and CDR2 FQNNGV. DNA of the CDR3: TGTGCCAGCAGCTTAGAACACAGCGAGATTAGGACAGATACGCAGTATTTT. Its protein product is CASSLEHSEIRTDTQYF.

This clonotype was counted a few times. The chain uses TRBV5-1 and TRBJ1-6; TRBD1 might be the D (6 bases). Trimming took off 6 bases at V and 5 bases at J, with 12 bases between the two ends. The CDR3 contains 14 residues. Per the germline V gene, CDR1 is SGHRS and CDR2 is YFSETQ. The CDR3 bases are TGCGCCAGCAACCGAGGGGGAGATAATTCACCCCTCCACTTT. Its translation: CASNRGGDNSPLHF. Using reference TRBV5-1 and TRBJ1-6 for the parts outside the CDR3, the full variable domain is KAGVTQTPRYLIKTRGQQVTLSCSPISGHRSVSWYQQTPGQGLQFLFEYFSETQRNKGNFPGRFSGRQFSNSRSEMNVSTLELGDSALYLCASNRGGDNSPLHFGNGTRLTVT.

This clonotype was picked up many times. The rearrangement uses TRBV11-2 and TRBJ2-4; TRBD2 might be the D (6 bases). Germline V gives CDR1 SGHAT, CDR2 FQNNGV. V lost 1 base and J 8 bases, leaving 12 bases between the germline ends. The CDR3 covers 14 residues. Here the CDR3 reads CASSLGVGGDIQYF. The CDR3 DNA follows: TGTGCCAGCAGCTTAGGAGTCGGAGGGGACATTCAGTACTTC.

The CDR3: CASSPRDLNTGELFF. The CDR3 DNA reads TGTGCCAGCAGTCCTCGGGACTTAAACACCGGGGAGCTGTTTTTT. The V and J genes are TRBV12-3 or TRBV12-4 and TRBJ2-2; tentative D call: TRBD2 (6 bases). Trimming left V 5 bases short and J 2 bases short, with 12 bases between. CDR3 length: 15 amino acids.

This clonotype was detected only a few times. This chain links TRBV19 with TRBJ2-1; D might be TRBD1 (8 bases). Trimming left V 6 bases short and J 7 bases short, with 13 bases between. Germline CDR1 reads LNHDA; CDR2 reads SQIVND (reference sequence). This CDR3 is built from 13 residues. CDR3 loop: CASRQGGTNEQFF. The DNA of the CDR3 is TGTGCCAGTAGACAGGGGGGGACGAATGAGCAGTTCTTC.

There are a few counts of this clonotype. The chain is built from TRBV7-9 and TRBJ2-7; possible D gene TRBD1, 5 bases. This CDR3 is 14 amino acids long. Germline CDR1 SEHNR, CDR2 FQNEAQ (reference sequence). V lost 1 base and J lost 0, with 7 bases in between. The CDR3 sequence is CASSLGGNSYEQYF. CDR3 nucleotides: TGTGCCAGCAGCTTAGGGGGCAACTCCTACGAGCAGTACTTC.